The clone carrying this T cell receptor (beta chain) was counted a few times. In the original workflow: Estimation of nucleated cell counts was performed using reference gene primer amplification. Produced via immunoSEQ multiplex PCR; TCRdb's table is partial and in-frame only. V and J calls plus clone size are reproduced from that table; the DNA served to infer D and trimming. Among under 350,000 clones, roughly 80% were seen once, and the ten largest hold 3.5% to 5.5%. The data were obtained in a study of blood T cell repertoires in COVID-19. As for the study in general: The United States, Italy and Spain supplied acute and convalescent COVID-19 samples. PBMCs, B-cell-depleted T cells, or T cells were the source of the cDNA or gDNA that made up the material.

Sequencing was carried out using peripheral blood. The sequence was obtained from a man aged 55 to 70 who had recovered from COVID-19.

The CDR3 DNA is TGTGCCAGCAGCTTGCGCGGGGGGCAACGGGAGCAGTACTTC. Amino acids: CASSLRGGQREQYF. The chain employs TRBV5-4 and TRBJ2-7; 8 positions agree with TRBD2. Germline-derived CDR1 and CDR2 are SGHNT and YYREEE (reference sequence). The CDR3 contains 14 residues. Unmatched junction bases numbered 7, after V lost 1 base and J lost 7 bases.